This passage covers 13 T cell receptor beta chains from one sample sequenced in a study of T cells expressing NK-cell markers. Following a re-call of the 5' RACE reads, TCRdb has one entry per CDR3 protein and lacks DNA. Its table records roughly 420,000 distinct CDR3 sequences. Sequencing used blood T cells: a sorted CD56 or NKG2C T cell subset, CD4+ or CD8+ T cells, or bulk PBMC T cells (not recorded which). The receptors come from a woman between 18 and 69 years old in good health.

This clonotype is labeled medium-sized based on frequency. This rearrangement joins TRBV20-1 to TRBJ1-3; TCRdb reports TRBD1, a call that lacks DNA to check it against. The CDR3 extends over 13 amino acids. Germline V gene data show CDR1 as DFQATT and CDR2 as SNEGSKA (reference sequence). CDR3 sequence reads: CSAQGAAGNTIYF.

The chain links TRBV24-1 to TRBJ2-1; TCRdb selects TRBD1, and the lack of DNA leaves this call unchecked. This CDR3 has 15 residues. The germline CDR1 and CDR2 sequences are KGHDR and SFDVKD. The CDR3 loop is CATSGNRDSYNEQFF.

The genes are TRBV28 and TRBJ2-7; without DNA, the TCRdb call of TRBD1 cannot be checked. There are 14 residues in the CDR3. Germline V lookup: CDR1 MDHEN, CDR2 SYDVKM. The chain's CDR3 is CASRSGGAVDEQYF.

This chain uses TRBV4-3 with TRBJ2-1; the D call from TCRdb, TRBD1, cannot be confirmed without DNA. Germline CDR1 reads LGHNA; CDR2 reads YSLEER. The CDR3 covers 15 residues. The CDR3 loop is CASSQEGSWGNEQFF.

This chain connects TRBV29-1 to TRBJ2-4; TCRdb reports TRBD1, a call that lacks DNA to check it against. Germline CDR1 and CDR2: SQVTM and ANQGSEA. The CDR3 runs 15 residues. The CDR3 reads CSVRAPQGGKNIQYF.

This rearrangement joins TRBV7-9 to TRBJ2-3; TCRdb reports TRBD2, a call that lacks DNA to check it against. Germline V gene sequence: CDR1 SEHNR, CDR2 FQNEAQ (reference sequence). This CDR3 spans 15 amino acids. CDR3: CASKLREGPTDTQYF.

J is TRBJ2-7 and V is TRBV3-1; TCRdb names TRBD2, which stays unverified in the absence of DNA. CDR1 and CDR2 from the germline V gene are LGHDT and YNNKEL (reference sequence). The CDR3 length is 15 residues. CDR3 protein: CASSHLSGSASEQYF.

The rearrangement uses TRBV11-2 and TRBJ2-3; TCRdb picks TRBD2, but there is no DNA to check that call. Per the germline V gene, CDR1 is SGHAT and CDR2 is FQNNGV. CDR3 length equals 15 residues. The CDR3 sequence: CASSLSSPSTDTQYF.

J is TRBJ1-4 and V is TRBV9; TCRdb lists TRBD1, though no DNA is available to test this call. Germline-derived CDR1 and CDR2 are SGDLS and YYNGEE. This CDR3 has 17 residues. Here the CDR3 reads CASSPRQGSLYYEKLFF.

The J gene is TRBJ2-1, the V gene TRBV30. CDR1 GTSNPN and CDR2 SVGIG come from the germline V gene (reference sequence). The CDR3 spans 12 residues. CDR3 sequence reads: CAWSVFAYEQFF.

V gene TRBV5-1 combines with J gene TRBJ1-2. This CDR3 has 14 amino acids. In germline, CDR1 is SGHRS, CDR2 YFSETQ. The CDR3 is CASSLTTGGYGYTF.

The V gene is TRBV2, the J gene TRBJ2-2; TCRdb selects TRBD2, and the lack of DNA leaves this call unchecked. CDR3 length equals 17 residues. Germline V gene sequence: CDR1 SNHLY, CDR2 FYNNEI. CDR3: CASSESGVLPDTGELFF.

V and J are TRBV7-2 and TRBJ2-3. Germline CDR1 and CDR2: SGHTA and FQGNSA. The CDR3 totals 16 residues. The CDR3 here is CASSLERGISTDTQYF.